This T cell receptor beta chain was recorded in a study of blood T cell repertoires in COVID-19. Study-level background: Whether acute or convalescent, the COVID-19 samples came from the United States, Italy and Spain. Sources were T cells, B-cell-depleted T cells, or PBMCs; the material itself was cDNA or gDNA.

Per the authors' pipeline: Amplification of reference gene primers provided the estimated nucleated cell counts. TCRdb's table, derived via immunoSEQ multiplex PCR, lists solely in-frame clones and lacks some. V and J calls plus clone size are reproduced from that table; the DNA served to infer D and trimming. This table holds roughly 170,000 clones, 85% found once. During active infection, Seattle patients enrolled and were then monitored through disease. There are 16 residues in the CDR3. V was shortened by 0 bases and J by 2 bases, with 12 bases between the two germline ends. Germline V CDR1 and CDR2: SGDLS, YYNGEE.

This chain joins TRBV9 and TRBJ1-5; D is unclear. The material sequenced was peripheral blood. The receptor's source is a woman aged 45-65 years with COVID-19, enrolled during active disease. This chain's CDR3 is CASSVDAGNGNQPQHF. As DNA, the CDR3 is TGTGCCAGCAGCGTAGATGCGGGGAATGGCAATCAGCCCCAGCATTTT.